The 21 T cell receptor beta chains below were found in one sample sequenced in a study of blood T cell repertoires in COVID-19. Repertoires were generated with immunoSEQ multiplex PCR, while TCRdb's copy carries only in-frame clones and drops some. The table lists roughly 260,000 clones, 65% to 80% of them singletons. Sequencing used peripheral blood. These TCRs come from a woman aged 35 to 49 with active or convalescent COVID-19.

On this clone: Since a much larger clone is just one base distant, this may be a read error. The genes are TRBV5-4 and TRBJ2-5; maybe TRBD1 (5 bases). V was pared by 0 bases and J by 3 bases, with 6 bases between. Germline V gives CDR1 SGHNT, CDR2 YYREEE (reference sequence). The CDR3 runs to 13 residues. This chain's CDR3 is CASSLAGKETQYF. CDR3 nucleotide sequence: TGTGCCAGCAGCTTGGCAGGGAAAGAGACCCAGTACTTC.

This chain links TRBV5-1 with TRBJ1-5; D is unclear. Germline loops: CDR1 SGHRS, CDR2 YFSETQ. Between the trimmed V and J ends, which lost 2 bases and 0 bases, there was a span of 6 bases. The length of the CDR3 is 14 residues. CDR3 sequence: CASSLLDSNQPQHF. CDR3 sequence (DNA): TGCGCCAGCAGCTTACTCGATAGCAATCAGCCCCAGCATTTT.

Concerning this clone: This sample includes further DNA sequences coding for the same CDR3. V gene TRBV30 combines with J gene TRBJ2-7, with D possibly being TRBD2 (5 bases). CDR1 and CDR2 from the germline V gene are GTSNPN and SVGIG (reference sequence). The CDR3 covers 12 residues. Trimming stripped 1 base from V and 3 bases from J, with 7 bases between. The CDR3 DNA is TGTGCCTGGAGTGGAGGGAACTACGAGCAGTACTTC. It is translated as CAWSGGNYEQYF.

The chain joins TRBV10-2 to TRBJ1-2, with 8 nucleotides matching TRBD1. This CDR3 has 14 residues. Losses at the gene ends were 2 bases for V and 5 bases for J; bases not matched to a gene: 4. Germline V lookup: CDR1 WSHSY, CDR2 SAAADI. CDR3 DNA: TGCGCCAGCAGTGAGGCCAGGGGGCGGTATGGCTACACCTTC. Amino acids: CASSEARGRYGYTF.

The V gene is TRBV13, the J gene TRBJ2-5; 8 bases are shared with TRBD1. The CDR3 spans 15 residues. V trimming: 3 bases; J trimming: 5 bases; junction bases outside the gene matches: 8. Germline V lookup: CDR1 PRHDT, CDR2 FYEKMQ (reference sequence). CDR3 protein: CASSFTGGLDETQYF. In DNA, the CDR3 is TGTGCCAGCAGCTTCACAGGGGGTCTGGACGAGACCCAGTACTTC.

This chain uses TRBV5-1 with TRBJ2-7; no clear D. The CDR3 sequence is 14 residues long. The germline gives CDR1 SGHRS, CDR2 YFSETQ. Trimming cost V 0 bases and J 5 bases, with 12 bases left between them. The CDR3 protein is CASSLAGDKHEQYF. The CDR3, as DNA: TGCGCCAGCAGCTTGGCTGGTGACAAACACGAGCAGTACTTC. Using reference TRBV5-1 and TRBJ2-7 for the parts outside the CDR3, the full variable domain is KAGVTQTPRYLIKTRGQQVTLSCSPISGHRSVSWYQQTPGQGLQFLFEYFSETQRNKGNFPGRFSGRQFSNSRSEMNVSTLELGDSALYLCASSLAGDKHEQYFGPGTRLTVT.

The chain joins TRBV28 to TRBJ1-6; unclear D gene. Germline V gene data show CDR1 as MDHEN and CDR2 as SYDVKM. The V end lost 3 bases, the J end lost 0 bases, and 6 bases lay between the germline ends. The CDR3 runs to 15 residues. This CDR3 reads CASSFRISYNSPLHF. In DNA form, the CDR3 reads TGTGCCAGCAGTTTCAGAATCTCCTATAATTCACCCCTCCACTTT.

The V and J genes are TRBV4-1 and TRBJ2-2; 9 nucleotides match TRBD1. V dropped 2 bases and J dropped 8; count of bases not matched to a gene: 9. CDR3 length: 16 residues. Germline CDR1 reads MGHRA; CDR2 reads YSYEKL. DNA of the CDR3: TGCGCCAGCAGCCAAAGGACAGGGGCTCGCTCAGGGGAGCTGTTTTTT. Protein product: CASSQRTGARSGELFF.

The chain uses TRBV7-9 and TRBJ2-1; 9 bases are a match to TRBD2. Germline V gene data show CDR1 as SEHNR and CDR2 as FQNEAQ (reference sequence). V trimming: 3 bases; J trimming: 6 bases; junction bases outside the gene matches: 3. There are 14 residues in the CDR3. The CDR3 region is CASSFSGGFNEQFF. In DNA, the CDR3 is TGTGCCAGCAGCTTTAGCGGGGGCTTCAATGAGCAGTTCTTC.

V and J are TRBV29-1 and TRBJ1-1; TRBD1 is a possible D gene (6 bases). Trimming removed 0 bases at V and 1 base at J, with 9 bases between. This CDR3 contains 14 residues. Germline V gives CDR1 SQVTM, CDR2 ANQGSEA. The CDR3 spells CSVEDGGRNTEAFF. In DNA form, the CDR3 reads TGCAGCGTTGAAGATGGGGGCAGGAACACTGAAGCTTTCTTT. Full variable domain (outside the CDR3, taken from reference TRBV29-1 and TRBJ1-1): SAVISQKPSRDICQRGTSLTIQCQVDSQVTMMFWYRQQPGQSLTLIATANQGSEATYESGFVIDKFPISRPNLTFSTLTVSNMSPEDSSIYLCSVEDGGRNTEAFFGQGTRLTVV.

The rearrangement links TRBV15 to TRBJ1-2, with 8 bases fitting TRBD1. The CDR3 loop spans 15 amino acids. Germline V lookup: CDR1 LNHNV, CDR2 YYDKDF (reference sequence). V shed 4 bases, J shed 7 bases, and the junction held 11 bases outside the gene matches. The CDR3 loop reads CATSTPPDRVSGYTF. The CDR3 DNA sequence: TGTGCCACCAGCACCCCCCCGGACAGGGTCTCTGGCTACACCTTC. Full variable domain (remainder filled in from reference TRBV15 and TRBJ1-2): DAMVIQNPRYQVTQFGKPVTLSCSQTLNHNVMYWYQQKSSQAPKLLFHYYDKDFNNEADTPDNFQSRRPNTSFCFLDIRSPGLGDTAMYLCATSTPPDRVSGYTFGSGTRLTVV.

DNA for the CDR3: TGTGCCAGCAGAGGTGGGAGGGTCGAAAAACTGTTTTTT. Translation: CASRGGRVEKLFF. The chain employs TRBV12-3 or TRBV12-4 and TRBJ1-4, with D hard to call. The CDR3 sequence is 13 residues long. Between the trimmed V and J ends, which lost 6 bases and 8 bases, there was a span of 13 bases.

The chain couples TRBV28 to TRBJ2-3, with 13 bases fitting TRBD2. The germline CDR1 and CDR2 sequences are MDHEN and SYDVKM. The CDR3 contains 16 residues. V trimming: 5 bases; J trimming: 0 bases; junction bases outside the gene matches: 2. The CDR3 bases are TGTGCCAGCAGTCGGACTAGCGGGGGTAGCACAGATACGCAGTATTTT. This sequence encodes CASSRTSGGSTDTQYF. The full variable domain, with the rest looked up from reference TRBV28 and TRBJ2-3, is DVKVTQSSRYLVKRTGEKVFLECVQDMDHENMFWYRQDPGLGLRLIYFSYDVKMKEKGDIPEGYSVSREKKERFSLILESASTNQTSMYLCASSRTSGGSTDTQYFGPGTRLTVL.

The gene calls are TRBV28 and TRBJ1-5, with D possibly matching TRBD1 (6 bases). V gave up 5 bases and J gave up 1 base, with 18 bases separating them. The CDR3 loop spans 17 amino acids. Germline loops: CDR1 MDHEN, CDR2 SYDVKM. The CDR3 spells CASSTPLGQISNQPQHF. The CDR3 DNA sequence: TGTGCCAGCAGTACTCCCTTAGGACAGATAAGCAATCAGCCCCAGCATTTT.

V and J are TRBV4-1 and TRBJ2-7; 8 nucleotides line up with TRBD1. The germline gives CDR1 MGHRA, CDR2 YSYEKL. V dropped 2 bases and J dropped 2; count of bases not matched to a gene: 11. CDR3 length equals 17 residues. The CDR3 DNA follows: TGCGCCAGCAGCCAATCATTCAAGGACAGGGAAACCTACGAGCAGTACTTC. Its translation is CASSQSFKDRETYEQYF.

Regarding this clone: Distinct nucleotide sequences in the sample also encode this CDR3. The CDR3 coding sequence is TGTGCCAGCTCACCTCGGCAGGGGGACACCGGGGAGCTGTTTTTT. It specifies CASSPRQGDTGELFF. The chain couples TRBV18 to TRBJ2-2; 7 bases are a match to TRBD1. The germline V gene encodes CDR1 KGHSH and CDR2 LQKENI. This CDR3 has 15 residues. J was trimmed by 3 bases and V by 3 bases; bases with no gene match: 4.

This clone was detected a few times. The chain couples TRBV7-3 to TRBJ1-1, with D unresolved. The ends were cut back, 5 bases at V and 6 bases at J, with 13 bases in the middle. From germline, CDR1 is SGHTA and CDR2 FQGTGA. The CDR3 spans 13 residues. CDR3 nucleotides: TGTGCCAGCAGCCCGGCGGGGAAGTCTGAAGCTTTCTTT. This sequence encodes CASSPAGKSEAFF.

The rearrangement joins TRBV20-1 to TRBJ1-4; a possible D gene is TRBD1 (6 bases). V lost 5 bases, J lost 8 bases, and 9 bases lay in between. The CDR3 extends over 11 amino acids. Germline-derived CDR1 and CDR2 are DFQATT and SNEGSKA (reference sequence). CDR3 sequence (DNA): TGCAGTGCTTCAGGGGCGGAAAAACTGTTTTTT. Translation: CSASGAEKLFF.

The chain has TRBV10-2 and TRBJ2-3; D perhaps matches TRBD2 (6 bases). V was clipped by 2 bases and J by 1 base, with 16 bases between them. CDR3 length equals 17 residues. Germline CDR1 and CDR2: WSHSY and SAAADI. The CDR3 sequence is CASSEGYGREGTDTQYF. For the CDR3, the DNA is TGCGCCAGCAGTGAGGGGTATGGAAGGGAGGGCACAGATACGCAGTATTTT.

For the CDR3, the DNA is TGTGCCAGCAGGCCCCGACAGGGGCGCAACGAGCAGTACTTC. It codes for CASRPRQGRNEQYF. The chain uses TRBV6-5 and TRBJ2-7, with 8 positions matching TRBD1. Unmatched junction bases numbered 9, after V lost 6 bases and J lost 5 bases. Germline CDR1 is MNHEY and CDR2 is SVGAGI. The CDR3 covers 14 residues.

V and J are TRBV5-1 and TRBJ1-1; D is uncertain. The CDR3 consists of 15 residues. Germline V lookup: CDR1 SGHRS, CDR2 YFSETQ. The ends were cut back, 2 bases at V and 0 bases at J, with 11 bases in the middle. The CDR3: CASSLSFTVNTEAFF. The CDR3 DNA reads TGCGCCAGCAGCTTATCCTTTACAGTGAACACTGAAGCTTTCTTT. Drawing the rest from reference TRBV5-1 and TRBJ1-1, the complete variable domain is KAGVTQTPRYLIKTRGQQVTLSCSPISGHRSVSWYQQTPGQGLQFLFEYFSETQRNKGNFPGRFSGRQFSNSRSEMNVSTLELGDSALYLCASSLSFTVNTEAFFGQGTRLTVV.